Below are 30 T cell receptor beta chains sequenced from a single sample in a study of graft-versus-host responses after intestinal transplantation. The repertoire was sequenced with immunoSEQ multiplex PCR; TCRdb's copy has only in-frame clones and lacks some. The sample consists of 95,000 to 100,000 clones, around 88% of them appearing once. Sequences were derived from PBMCs, sampled 255 days after intestinal transplant. These receptors all stem from a human patient who received an intestinal transplant, so some T cells may come from the graft donor.

The CDR3 reads CASSLRGDEQFF. The CDR3 DNA reads TGTGCCAGCAGCTTGCGGGGCGATGAGCAGTTCTTC. The rearrangement links TRBV5-4 to TRBJ2-1; D could derive from TRBD1 or TRBD2 (5 bases each). The germline V gene has CDR1 SGHNT and CDR2 YYREEE (reference sequence). The CDR3 consists of 12 residues. V lost 1 base to trimming and J lost 8 bases, with 7 bases between them.

The rearrangement uses TRBV10-2 and TRBJ1-2; D is possibly TRBD1 (6 bases). Germline CDR1 and CDR2: WSHSY and SAAADI. V shed 2 bases and J shed 0 bases, with 7 bases lying between them. The CDR3 contains 14 residues. CDR3 amino acids: CASSEHRANYGYTF. In DNA, the CDR3 is TGCGCCAGCAGTGAGCACAGGGCTAACTATGGCTACACCTTC.

This sequence joins TRBV6-6 and TRBJ2-1; D might be TRBD2 (6 bases). Deletions cut 5 bases from V and 4 bases from J, with 12 bases between. Germline-derived CDR1 and CDR2 are MNHNY and SVGAGI (reference sequence). This CDR3 contains 14 residues. The CDR3 nucleotides are TGTGCCAGCAGTCCGGAGGGCCAGTACAATGAGCAGTTCTTC. Translation gives CASSPEGQYNEQFF.

This chain links TRBV7-2 with TRBJ2-1; 10 bases align to TRBD2. The ends lost 5 bases at V and 14 bases at J; junction bases unmatched: 6. Germline V gene sequence: CDR1 SGHTA, CDR2 FQGNSA. This CDR3 contains 12 residues. The CDR3 reads CASSGSLAGEFF. CDR3 sequence (DNA): TGTGCCAGCAGCGGTTCGCTAGCGGGGGAGTTCTTC.

The chain joins TRBV6-1 to TRBJ1-5; D may be TRBD1 (5 bases). CDR1 and CDR2 from the germline V gene are MNHNS and SASEGT. The CDR3 runs to 19 residues. The ends were cut back, 2 bases at V and 0 bases at J, with 20 bases in the middle. The CDR3 nucleotides are TGTGCCAGCAGTGAACTAGGCTCTCCGGGGCTCCTTAGCAATCAGCCCCAGCATTTT. Protein: CASSELGSPGLLSNQPQHF.

The chain has TRBV7-9 and TRBJ1-3; D is ambiguous. The length of the CDR3 is 14 residues. Trimming took 0 bases from V and 2 from J, leaving 5 bases between them. Germline CDR1 is SEHNR and CDR2 is FQNEAQ (reference sequence). The CDR3 DNA is TGTGCCAGCAGCTTAGCGGGCCCTGGAAACACCATATATTTT. As protein: CASSLAGPGNTIYF.

This clone was found once. The chain carries TRBV19 and TRBJ2-3; TRBD1 aligns across 8 bases. Unmatched junction bases numbered 4, after V lost 2 bases and J lost 0 bases. The CDR3 totals 16 residues. CDR1 is LNHDA, CDR2 SQIVND, per germline (reference sequence). The CDR3 sequence is CASSILGQGSTDTQYF. The CDR3, as DNA: TGTGCCAGTAGTATACTTGGACAGGGAAGCACAGATACGCAGTATTTT. The full variable domain, rest sourced from reference TRBV19 and TRBJ2-3, is DGGITQSPKYLFRKEGQNVTLSCEQNLNHDAMYWYRQDPGQGLRLIYYSQIVNDFQKGDIAEGYSVSREKKESFPLTVTSAQKNPTAFYLCASSILGQGSTDTQYFGPGTRLTVL.

This clone was picked up one time. The gene calls are TRBV7-2 and TRBJ1-6; tentative D call: TRBD1 (5 bases). With 7 bases removed from V and 11 bases from J, the gap between germline ends came to 18 bases. The germline V gene has CDR1 SGHTA and CDR2 FQGNSA. The length of the CDR3 is 14 residues. This CDR3 is CASTLIRGFTPLHF. For the CDR3, the DNA is TGTGCCAGCACCCTGATACGGGGGTTTACACCCCTCCACTTT.

The CDR3 loop is CASSLLVQMSSYEQYF. For the CDR3, the DNA is TGTGCCAGCAGTTTATTGGTCCAGATGAGCTCCTACGAGCAGTACTTC. J is TRBJ2-7 and V is TRBV6-5; no definite D call. Germline V gene sequence: CDR1 MNHEY, CDR2 SVGAGI. The length of the CDR3 is 16 residues. Trimming took off 4 bases at V and 0 bases at J, with 16 bases between the two ends.

The J gene is TRBJ2-3, the V gene TRBV2, with TRBD2 matching 9 bases. V shed 3 bases and J 5 bases; nucleotides not matched to a gene: 9. CDR1 is SNHLY, CDR2 FYNNEI, per germline. The CDR3 has 16 residues. The CDR3 spells CASSDPRGGQRDTQYF. The CDR3 DNA is TGTGCCAGCAGTGACCCGCGGGGGGGCCAGAGAGATACGCAGTATTTT.

The count of this clone is one. The chain recombines TRBV4-1 with TRBJ2-2; no firm D call. Trimming stripped 1 base from V and 1 base from J, with 4 bases between. Per germline, CDR1 MGHRA and CDR2 YSYEKL. The CDR3 covers 14 residues. The chain's CDR3 is CASSQGQNTGELFF. The CDR3 DNA follows: TGCGCCAGCAGCCAAGGACAGAACACCGGGGAGCTGTTTTTT.

J is TRBJ2-1 and V is TRBV15; TRBD2 matches at 9 bases. The CDR3 is 17 amino acids. With V trimmed by 0 bases and J by 6 bases, 9 bases remained unmatched. Germline lookup yields CDR1 LNHNV and CDR2 YYDKDF (reference sequence). DNA for the CDR3: TGTGCCACCAGCAGAGAAAGACTAGCGGAGATGTTCAATGAGCAGTTCTTC. This translates into CATSRERLAEMFNEQFF.

This clone was seen a single time. The rearrangement joins TRBV5-1 to TRBJ2-3, with 10 bases that match TRBD1. Germline assignment: CDR1 SGHRS and CDR2 YFSETQ. V lost 4 bases and J lost 0; bases outside the gene matches: 8. This CDR3 spans 17 amino acids. The chain's CDR3 is CASSPGTGALSTDTQYF. CDR3 coding DNA: TGCGCCAGCAGCCCCGGGACAGGGGCACTTAGCACAGATACGCAGTATTTT.

V gene TRBV11-2 combines with J gene TRBJ2-5; maybe TRBD2 (5 bases). CDR3 size: 14 residues. Germline CDR1 and CDR2: SGHAT and FQNNGV. The V gene lost 3 bases and the J gene lost 3 bases, with 11 bases spanning the gap. DNA of the CDR3: TGTGCCAGCAGCTTCCGGAGGACTGAAGAGACCCAGTACTTC. Residues: CASSFRRTEETQYF.

The chain combines TRBV15 with TRBJ1-4, with 8 bases that match TRBD1. Germline V gene lookup returns CDR1 LNHNV and CDR2 YYDKDF (reference sequence). The CDR3 totals 15 residues. The J segment lost 0 bases and the V segment lost 4 bases, leaving 1 base of the junction unmatched. The CDR3 sequence: CATSTGQATNEKLFF. The CDR3 region has the DNA TGTGCCACCAGCACGGGACAGGCAACTAATGAAAAACTGTTTTTT.

The J gene is TRBJ2-3, the V gene TRBV4-1; D is uncertain. The V gene lost 4 bases and the J gene lost 4 bases, with 15 bases spanning the gap. The germline V gene has CDR1 MGHRA and CDR2 YSYEKL. CDR3 length: 15 residues. The CDR3 DNA reads TGCGCCAGCAGCCTCCTCTCCCTAGGTCCAGATACGCAGTATTTT. This sequence encodes CASSLLSLGPDTQYF.

The chain joins TRBV5-6 to TRBJ2-1, with 13 positions matching TRBD2. Germline CDR1 reads SGHDT; CDR2 reads YYEEEE. J gave up 1 base and V 3 bases, and 7 bases lay outside the gene matches. This CDR3 is built from 18 residues. The CDR3 reads CASSSTSGGLQSYNEQFF. The CDR3 DNA reads as TGTGCCAGCAGCTCGACTAGCGGGGGGCTACAGTCCTACAATGAGCAGTTCTTC. Drawing the rest from reference TRBV5-6 and TRBJ2-1, the complete variable domain is DAGVTQSPTHLIKTRGQQVTLRCSPKSGHDTVSWYQQALGQGPQFIFQYYEEEERQRGNFPDRFSGHQFPNYSSELNVNALLLGDSALYLCASSSTSGGLQSYNEQFFGPGTRLTVL.

The chain uses TRBV5-4 and TRBJ1-5; D unresolved. Germline loops: CDR1 SGHNT, CDR2 YYREEE (reference sequence). This CDR3 has 12 amino acids. The V end was cut by 9 bases, the J end by 4 bases, with 11 bases between. Here the CDR3 DNA reads TGTGCCACCCAGGAAGGGAATCAGCCCCAGCATTTT. It specifies CATQEGNQPQHF.

This clone was picked up a small number of times. The chain uses TRBV7-8 and TRBJ2-7; maybe TRBD2 (7 bases). Trimming removed 3 bases at V and 9 bases at J, with 18 bases between. Germline assignment: CDR1 SGHVS and CDR2 FQNEAQ. This CDR3 region has 14 residues. The CDR3 nucleotides are TGTGCCAGCAGCTTCGACGGGGGGCGGGGTGCGCAGTACTTC. Encoded protein: CASSFDGGRGAQYF.

The rearrangement joins TRBV5-1 to TRBJ1-1, with D unclear. The ends were cut back, 0 bases at V and 11 bases at J, with 11 bases in the middle. The CDR3 contains 12 residues. The germline gives CDR1 SGHRS, CDR2 YFSETQ. The CDR3 region is CASSLVRGEAFF. The CDR3 nucleotides read TGCGCCAGCAGCTTGGTACGGGGAGAGGCTTTCTTT.

The rearrangement links TRBV2 to TRBJ2-3; 10 bases line up with TRBD1. The CDR3 contains 15 residues. V was pared by 7 bases and J by 2 bases, with 6 bases of the junction left unmatched. CDR1 is SNHLY, CDR2 FYNNEI, per germline. For the CDR3, the DNA is TGTGCCAGCAACGTAGGACAGGGGGTCACAGATACGCAGTATTTT. Translation: CASNVGQGVTDTQYF.

This clone was recorded once. V usage is TRBV5-1 and J usage is TRBJ1-1; D is possibly TRBD1 (5 bases). The CDR3 is 16 residues long. V was cut by 4 bases and J by 1 base, with 17 bases left in between. In germline, CDR1 is SGHRS, CDR2 YFSETQ. The CDR3 DNA is TGCGCCAGCAGCACTCCTAATACGACAGAGAACACTGAAGCTTTCTTT. Its translation is CASSTPNTTENTEAFF.

This clone was seen a handful of times. V and J are TRBV15 and TRBJ1-2; D gene uncertain. V gave up 3 bases and J gave up 6 bases, with 8 bases separating them. This CDR3 region has 12 residues. Germline V CDR1 and CDR2: LNHNV, YYDKDF (reference sequence). The CDR3 here is CATSSSTHGYTF. The CDR3 DNA sequence: TGTGCCACCAGCAGCTCGACCCATGGCTACACCTTC.

This clone is a singleton in its sample. In DNA form, the CDR3 reads TGTGCCAGCAGCCAAGCCGGGACTAGCGGGGGGGCCTACAATGAGCAGTTCTTC. Its translation is CASSQAGTSGGAYNEQFF. The V call is TRBV4-2, the J call TRBJ2-1, with 16 bases aligning to TRBD2. CDR1 is LGHNA and CDR2 is YNFKEQ in the germline V gene. Trimming removed 1 base from V and 2 bases from J; junction bases left unmatched: 2. CDR3 size: 18 residues.

This clone was picked up one time. The chain is built from TRBV5-4 and TRBJ2-3, with D tentatively TRBD2 (5 bases). With 6 bases removed from V and 1 base from J, the gap between germline ends came to 12 bases. Looked up from germline, CDR1 is SGHNT and CDR2 is YYREEE (reference sequence). The CDR3 has 14 residues. CDR3 in DNA: TGTGCCAGCACCTCGGAGGCGGGCACAGATACGCAGTATTTT. This gives the protein CASTSEAGTDTQYF.

The CDR3 bases are TGTGCCAGCAGTTTAGGGGGGGATCCGGCCTACGAGCAGTACTTC. This sequence encodes CASSLGGDPAYEQYF. The chain has TRBV28 and TRBJ2-7; TRBD2 aligns across 7 bases. This CDR3 spans 15 amino acids. V dropped 2 bases and J dropped 2; count of bases not matched to a gene: 6. Germline V gives CDR1 MDHEN, CDR2 SYDVKM. Filled out from reference TRBV28 and TRBJ2-7, the complete variable domain reads DVKVTQSSRYLVKRTGEKVFLECVQDMDHENMFWYRQDPGLGLRLIYFSYDVKMKEKGDIPEGYSVSREKKERFSLILESASTNQTSMYLCASSLGGDPAYEQYFGPGTRLTVT.

This chain joins TRBV18 and TRBJ2-3; TRBD2 might be the D (6 bases). CDR3 length equals 13 residues. Per germline, CDR1 KGHSH and CDR2 LQKENI. V dropped 4 bases and J dropped 6 bases, with 11 bases sitting between them. CDR3 sequence: CASSRTSSDTQYF. Here the CDR3 DNA reads TGTGCCAGCTCACGAACTAGCTCCGATACGCAGTATTTT.

The chain couples TRBV28 to TRBJ2-2; tentative D call: TRBD1 (6 bases). The V gene's germline CDR1 is MDHEN and CDR2 SYDVKM. Trimming shortened V by 3 bases and J by 6 bases, and 14 bases separated the two germline ends. The CDR3 is 15 amino acids. The CDR3 DNA is TGTGCCAGCAGTTTCCACAGGGTTGCCGCCGGGGAGCTGTTTTTT. Protein sequence: CASSFHRVAAGELFF.

The rearrangement joins TRBV27 to TRBJ1-5; perhaps TRBD1 as D (6 bases). The CDR3 sequence is 16 residues long. Trimming shortened V by 5 bases and J by 6 bases, and 20 bases separated the two germline ends. CDR1 is MNHEY, CDR2 SMNVEV, per germline (reference sequence). CDR3 coding DNA: TGTGCCAGCAGTACCACCCGCGGGGGCCTGGGTCAGCCCCAGCATTTT. Translating gives CASSTTRGGLGQPQHF.

Only one count was recorded for this clone. The chain recombines TRBV7-9 with TRBJ1-1, with D possibly being TRBD1 (5 bases). The V end lost 5 bases, the J end lost 5 bases, and 12 bases lay between the germline ends. The CDR3 extends over 13 amino acids. Germline loops: CDR1 SEHNR, CDR2 FQNEAQ (reference sequence). The chain's CDR3 is CASSGGALTEAFF. CDR3 sequence (DNA): TGTGCCAGCAGCGGAGGGGCTCTTACTGAAGCTTTCTTT.